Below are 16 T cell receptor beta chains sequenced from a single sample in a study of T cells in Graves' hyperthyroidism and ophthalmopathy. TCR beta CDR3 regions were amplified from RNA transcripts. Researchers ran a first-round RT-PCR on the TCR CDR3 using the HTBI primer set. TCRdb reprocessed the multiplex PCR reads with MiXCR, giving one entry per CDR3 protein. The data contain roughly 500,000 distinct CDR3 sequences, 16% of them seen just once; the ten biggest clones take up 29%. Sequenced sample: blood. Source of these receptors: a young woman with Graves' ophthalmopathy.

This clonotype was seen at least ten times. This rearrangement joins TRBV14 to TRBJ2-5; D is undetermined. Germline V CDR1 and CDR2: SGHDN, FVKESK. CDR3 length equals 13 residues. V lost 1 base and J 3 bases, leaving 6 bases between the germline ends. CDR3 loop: CASSQGPEETQYF. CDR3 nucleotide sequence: TGTGCCAGCAGCCAAGGGCCGGAAGAGACCCAGTACTTC.

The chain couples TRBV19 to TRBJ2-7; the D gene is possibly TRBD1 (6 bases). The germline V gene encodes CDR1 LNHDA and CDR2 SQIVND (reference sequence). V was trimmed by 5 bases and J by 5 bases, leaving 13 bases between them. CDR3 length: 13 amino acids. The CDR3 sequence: CASSRQGSHEQYF. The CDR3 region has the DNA TGTGCCAGTAGTCGGCAGGGGTCCCACGAGCAGTACTTC.

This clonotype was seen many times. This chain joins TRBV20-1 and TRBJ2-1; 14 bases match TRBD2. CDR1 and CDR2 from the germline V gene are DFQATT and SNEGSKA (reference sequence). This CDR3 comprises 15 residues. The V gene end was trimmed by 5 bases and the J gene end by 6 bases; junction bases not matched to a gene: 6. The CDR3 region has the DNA TGCAGTGCTTCCTTGACTAGCGGGAGGGCCAATGAGCAGTTCTTC. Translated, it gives CSASLTSGRANEQFF.

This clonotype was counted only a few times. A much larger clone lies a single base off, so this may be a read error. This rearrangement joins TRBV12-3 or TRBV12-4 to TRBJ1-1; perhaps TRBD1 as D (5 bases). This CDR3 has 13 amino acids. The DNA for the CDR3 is TGTGCCGGCAGTCGGGGCCTATCCTATGAAGCTTTCTTT. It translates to CAGSRGLSYEAFF.

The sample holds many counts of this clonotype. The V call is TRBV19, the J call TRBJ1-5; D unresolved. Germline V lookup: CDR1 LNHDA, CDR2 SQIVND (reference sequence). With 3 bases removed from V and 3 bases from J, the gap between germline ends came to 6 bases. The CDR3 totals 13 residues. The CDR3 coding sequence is TGTGCCAGTAGTATGGGAGTCAATCAGCCCCAGCATTTT. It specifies CASSMGVNQPQHF. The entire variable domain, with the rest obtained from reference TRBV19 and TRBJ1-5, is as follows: DGGITQSPKYLFRKEGQNVTLSCEQNLNHDAMYWYRQDPGQGLRLIYYSQIVNDFQKGDIAEGYSVSREKKESFPLTVTSAQKNPTAFYLCASSMGVNQPQHFGDGTRLSIL.

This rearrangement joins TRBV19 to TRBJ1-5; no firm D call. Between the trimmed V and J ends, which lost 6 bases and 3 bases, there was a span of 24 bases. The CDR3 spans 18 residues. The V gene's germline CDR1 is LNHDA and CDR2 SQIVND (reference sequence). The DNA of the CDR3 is TGTGCCAGTAGCCACAACCCGGGATCAATAGCCAACAATCAGCCCCAGCATTTT. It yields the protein CASSHNPGSIANNQPQHF.

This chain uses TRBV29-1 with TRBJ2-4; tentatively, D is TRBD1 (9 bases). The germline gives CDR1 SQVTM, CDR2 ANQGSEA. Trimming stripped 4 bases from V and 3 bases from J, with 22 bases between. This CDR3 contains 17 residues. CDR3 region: CSVVWAGGQGVKNIQYF. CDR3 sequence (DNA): TGCAGCGTTGTGTGGGCGGGGGGACAGGGTGTCAAAAACATTCAGTACTTC.

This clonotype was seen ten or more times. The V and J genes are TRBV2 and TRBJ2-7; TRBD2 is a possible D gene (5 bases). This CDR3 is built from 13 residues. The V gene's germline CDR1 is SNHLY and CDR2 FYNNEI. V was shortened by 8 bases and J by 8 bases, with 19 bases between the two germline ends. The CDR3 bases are TGTGCCAGCTCCTTCGGTTCCACCGGGAAGCAGTACTTC. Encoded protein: CASSFGSTGKQYF.

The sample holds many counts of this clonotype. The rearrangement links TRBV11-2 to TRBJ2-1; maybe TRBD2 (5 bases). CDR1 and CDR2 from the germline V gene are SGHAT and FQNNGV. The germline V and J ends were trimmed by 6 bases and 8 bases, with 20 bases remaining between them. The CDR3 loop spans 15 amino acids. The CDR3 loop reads CASSPRAVSDDEQFF. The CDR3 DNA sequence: TGTGCCAGCAGTCCGAGGGCAGTTTCAGACGATGAGCAGTTCTTC.

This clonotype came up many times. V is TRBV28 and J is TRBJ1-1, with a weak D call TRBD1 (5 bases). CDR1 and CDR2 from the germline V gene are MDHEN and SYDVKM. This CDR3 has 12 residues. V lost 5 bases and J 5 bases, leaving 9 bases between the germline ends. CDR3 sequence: CASSAHRTEAFF. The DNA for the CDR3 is TGTGCCAGCAGTGCGCACAGGACTGAAGCTTTCTTT.

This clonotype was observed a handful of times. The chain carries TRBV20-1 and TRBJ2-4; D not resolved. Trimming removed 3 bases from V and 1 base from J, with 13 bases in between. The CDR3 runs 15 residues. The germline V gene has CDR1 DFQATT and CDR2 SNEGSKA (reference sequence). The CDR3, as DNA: TGCAGTGCTAGTGCTGGGGTTGCGGCCAAAAACATTCAGTACTTC. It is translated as CSASAGVAAKNIQYF.

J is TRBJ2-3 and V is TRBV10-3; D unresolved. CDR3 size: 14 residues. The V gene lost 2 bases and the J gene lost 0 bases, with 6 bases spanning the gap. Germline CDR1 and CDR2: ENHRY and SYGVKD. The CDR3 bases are TGTGCCATCAGTGAGAGCTCAAGCACAGATACGCAGTATTTT. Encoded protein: CAISESSSTDTQYF.

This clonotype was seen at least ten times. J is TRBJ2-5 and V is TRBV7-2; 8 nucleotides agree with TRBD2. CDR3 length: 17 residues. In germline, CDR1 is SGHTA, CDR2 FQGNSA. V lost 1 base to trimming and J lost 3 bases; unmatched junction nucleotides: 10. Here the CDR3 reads CASSLVPSGSRKETQYF. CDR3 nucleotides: TGTGCCAGCAGCTTAGTGCCTAGCGGGTCTCGGAAAGAGACCCAGTACTTC.

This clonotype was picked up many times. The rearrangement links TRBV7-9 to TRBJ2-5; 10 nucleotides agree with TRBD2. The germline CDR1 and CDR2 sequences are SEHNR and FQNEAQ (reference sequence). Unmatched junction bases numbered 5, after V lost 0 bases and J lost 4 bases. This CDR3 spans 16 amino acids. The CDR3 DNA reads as TGTGCCAGCAGCTTAGCCACTAGCGGGAAACCAGAGACCCAGTACTTC. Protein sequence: CASSLATSGKPETQYF.

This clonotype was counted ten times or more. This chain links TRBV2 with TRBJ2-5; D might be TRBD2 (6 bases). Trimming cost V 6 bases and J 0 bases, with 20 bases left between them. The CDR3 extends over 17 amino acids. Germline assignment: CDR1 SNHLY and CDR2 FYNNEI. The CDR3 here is CASSQRRLAYNQETQYF. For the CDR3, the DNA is TGTGCCAGCAGCCAGAGAAGGCTAGCGTACAACCAAGAGACCCAGTACTTC.

The CDR3 DNA follows: TGCAGTGCTAGAAGGGGGGAATTCAATTCACCCCTCCACTTT. It translates to CSARRGEFNSPLHF. The V and J genes are TRBV20-1 and TRBJ1-6; D is perhaps TRBD1 (6 bases). The germline V gene encodes CDR1 DFQATT and CDR2 SNEGSKA (reference sequence). The CDR3 consists of 14 residues. V lost 2 bases to trimming and J lost 7 bases, with 12 bases between them.